Listed below are T cell receptor beta chains from one sample, sequenced in a study of blood T cell repertoires in COVID-19. TCRdb's table, derived via immunoSEQ multiplex PCR, lists solely in-frame clones and lacks some. Of around 200,000 clones in the sample, 80% to 90% were seen once. The sample taken for sequencing was peripheral blood. The receptors were gathered from a man in his sixties who had recovered from COVID-19. The CDR3 runs from the conserved cysteine through the conserved F or W. Fields, in order: clone size, D gene, V gene, J gene, CDR3 DNA, CDR3 protein. A D gene is named only where the DNA matches it firmly. Only some rows state a clone size, as once, few, many or a class for expanded clones.

.	TRBD2	TRBV27	TRBJ2-7	TGTGCCAGCAGCCCCCGGGGGGGAGCAGGCTACGAGCAGTACTTC	CASSPRGGAGYEQYF
.	TRBD1	TRBV6-2/TRBV6-3	TRBJ2-1	TGTGCCAGCAGCCCCTTGGGACAGGGTCTGGGACCACAGTTCTTC	CASSPLGQGLGPQFF
.	.	TRBV6-5	TRBJ1-4	TGTGCCACCCGTGGCGGCGCCCCTAGGAATGAAAAACTGTTTTTT	CATRGGAPRNEKLFF
.	TRBD1	TRBV27	TRBJ1-5	TGTGCCAGCAGAGATGAAGGGGGCGGGCAGCCCCAGCATTTT	CASRDEGGGQPQHF
.	TRBD1	TRBV30	TRBJ2-7	TGTGCCTGGAGTGTTGCAGCCAGGGGGCCGTACGAGCAGTACTTC	CAWSVAARGPYEQYF
.	TRBD1	TRBV10-3	TRBJ1-4	TGTGCCATCAGAGACTCAGGGGGCGGTGAAAAACTGTTTTTT	CAIRDSGGGEKLFF
.	TRBD2	TRBV30	TRBJ2-3	TGTGCCTGGAGACTAGCGGGTGTTGGAGATACGCAGTATTTT	CAWRLAGVGDTQYF
few	TRBD2	TRBV5-1	TRBJ2-2	TGCGCCAGCAGCTTGGTTCTAGCGGGAGGCACCGGGGAGCTGTTTTTT	CASSLVLAGGTGELFF
.	TRBD2	TRBV20-1	TRBJ2-7	TGCAGTGCTAGTATTCGGCGGGGGGGCCGAGAAGAGCAGTACTTC	CSASIRRGGREEQYF
.	.	TRBV2	TRBJ1-5	TGTGCCAGCAGTGGCGGTTTGGGCAATCAGCCCCAGCATTTT	CASSGGLGNQPQHF
.	.	TRBV19	TRBJ2-2	TGTGCCATCTCTCCTAGCCGTTTCACCGGGGAGCTGTTTTTT	CAISPSRFTGELFF
.	TRBD1	TRBV28	TRBJ2-7	TGTGCCAGCAGCCTGGGACAGGGGGGCGAGCAGTACTTC	CASSLGQGGEQYF
.	TRBD1	TRBV2	TRBJ2-2	TGTGCCAGCACCAGGACAGGGGTAACCGGGGAGCTGTTTTTT	CASTRTGVTGELFF
once	TRBD2	TRBV19	TRBJ2-5	TGTGCCAGTAGTATCGTTCTAGCGGTGAGGGAGACCCAGTACTTC	CASSIVLAVRETQYF
.	.	TRBV10-3	TRBJ2-2	TGTGCCATCAGTGAGCCGAGGTCCCCCGGAAACACCGGGGAGCTGTTTTTT	CAISEPRSPGNTGELFF
.	TRBD1	TRBV7-8	TRBJ2-7	TGTGCCAGCAGCTTAGAGGACAGGGGTGGAGGGCGCGAGCAGTACTTC	CASSLEDRGGGREQYF
.	TRBD1	TRBV6-5	TRBJ2-3	TGTGCCAGCATCCTCGGGACAGCCACAGATACGCAGTATTTT	CASILGTATDTQYF
.	TRBD2	TRBV7-8	TRBJ2-4	TGTGCCAGCAGCTTCGTAGCGGGGAGGTCCAAAAACATTCAGTACTTC	CASSFVAGRSKNIQYF
once	TRBD1	TRBV3-1/TRBV3-2	TRBJ1-2	TGTGCCAGCAGCCAAGGACAGGGGGCCCGTGGCTACACCTTC	CASSQGQGARGYTF
.	TRBD1	TRBV27	TRBJ1-2	TGTGCCAGCAGTTTAGGGGGACAGGTTTGGTATGGCTACACCTTC	CASSLGGQVWYGYTF
.	.	TRBV24-1	TRBJ1-5	TGTGCCACCAGTGACTCCTCAGCCCAGCATTTT	CATSDSSAQHF
.	TRBD2	TRBV15	TRBJ2-7	TGTGCCACCAGCAGAGTGGGACTACTTCGTGAGCAGTACTTC	CATSRVGLLREQYF
.	.	TRBV25-1	TRBJ1-5	TGTGCCAGCAGTGAAGAGGGGGGGTTCAATCAGCCCCAGCATTTT	CASSEEGGFNQPQHF
.	TRBD1	TRBV11-2	TRBJ2-2	TGTGCCAGCAGCTTAGTTTCACCCGGGACAGGGTATGCCGGGGAGCTGTTTTTT	CASSLVSPGTGYAGELFF
.	TRBD2	TRBV27	TRBJ2-3	TGTGCCAGCAGCCCGACTAGCGGGAGGGTAAGCACAGATACGCAGTATTTT	CASSPTSGRVSTDTQYF
.	.	TRBV5-1	TRBJ1-4	TGCGCCAGCAGCACTGGTGGGCAGGGCGGGAAGAATGAAAAACTGTTTTTT	CASSTGGQGGKNEKLFF
.	TRBD1	TRBV4-2	TRBJ1-4	TGTGCCAGCAGCCCAGAGGGACAGGGCGGTGAAAAACTGTTTTTT	CASSPEGQGGEKLFF
.	.	TRBV20-1	TRBJ2-3	TGCAGTGCTAGTCCTAGCACAGATACGCAGTATTTT	CSASPSTDTQYF
.	TRBD2	TRBV10-3	TRBJ2-3	TGTGCCATCAGTGAGTCGGCTAGCGGGAGGGAGGCCCCATCAGATACGCAGTATTTT	CAISESASGREAPSDTQYF
.	TRBD2	TRBV24-1	TRBJ2-1	TGTGCCACCAGTGGGGGGACTAGCGGGAAGGCGTTCTTC	CATSGGTSGKAFF
.	TRBD1	TRBV18	TRBJ2-7	TGTGCCAGCTCACCAGCCCCGACAGGGCCCTACGAGCAGTACTTC	CASSPAPTGPYEQYF
.	.	TRBV30	TRBJ1-1	TGTGCCTGGAGTACCGGGGAGGTGACTGAAGCTTTCTTT	CAWSTGEVTEAFF
few	TRBD1	TRBV18	TRBJ2-2	TGTGCCAGCTCACCTGACAGGGCCACCGGGGAGCTGTTTTTT	CASSPDRATGELFF
once	.	TRBV6-2/TRBV6-3	TRBJ1-2	TGTGCCAGCAGCTGGGGCCGCTATGGCTACACCTTC	CASSWGRYGYTF
.	TRBD1	TRBV6-1	TRBJ2-5	TGTGCCACCGCACAGGGGGTTGAGACCCAGTACTTC	CATAQGVETQYF
.	.	TRBV7-8	TRBJ2-5	TGTGCCAGCAGCTTATCGGACAGTGAGACCCAGTACTTC	CASSLSDSETQYF
.	.	TRBV10-3	TRBJ1-2	TGTGCCATCAGTGACGGGCAGGGGAAGAGTGGCTACACCTTC	CAISDGQGKSGYTF
.	TRBD1	TRBV28	TRBJ1-6	TGTGCCAGCAGTTCGACAGACAGGGGAAATTCACCCCTCCACTTT	CASSSTDRGNSPLHF
.	TRBD2	TRBV9	TRBJ2-5	TGTGCCAGCAGCGTCAACTGGGGGGGGGAGACCCAGTACTTC	CASSVNWGGETQYF
.	TRBD2	TRBV5-1	TRBJ2-2	TGCGCCAGCAGCTTGGTACCTAGCGGGACGAACACCGGGGAGCTGTTTTTT	CASSLVPSGTNTGELFF
.	TRBD1	TRBV6-2/TRBV6-3	TRBJ1-5	TGTGTCAGCAGTTATTTGGGACAGGGCCTCAATCAGCCCCAGCATTTT	CVSSYLGQGLNQPQHF
.	TRBD2	TRBV28	TRBJ2-1	TGTGCCAGCAGTTTTGACAACCCGGGACTAGCGGGAGATAATGAGCAGTTCTTC	CASSFDNPGLAGDNEQFF
.	.	TRBV30	TRBJ2-7	TGTGCCTGGAGTCGGGGGTTTCAGGGAAACGAGCAGTACTTC	CAWSRGFQGNEQYF
.	TRBD1	TRBV29-1	TRBJ2-1	TGCAGCGTTAGGGGGACAGCCAACAATGAGCAGTTCTTC	CSVRGTANNEQFF
once	.	TRBV19	TRBJ1-5	TGTGCCGCCGAAACGGGTTATAGCAATCAGCCCCAGCATTTT	CAAETGYSNQPQHF
.	TRBD1	TRBV7-2	TRBJ1-2	TGTGCCAGCAGCCCAGGACAGGGTCTTAGCTATGGCTACACCTTC	CASSPGQGLSYGYTF
.	.	TRBV27	TRBJ2-3	TGTGCCAGCAGTTTAAGTTCCCTAATCACAGATACGCAGTATTTT	CASSLSSLITDTQYF
.	.	TRBV7-8	TRBJ1-5	TGTGCCAGCAGCTTAGGACAGACCGGCAATCAGCCCCAGCATTTT	CASSLGQTGNQPQHF
.	.	TRBV2	TRBJ2-5	TGTGCCAGCAGTGAAGCCTCGGGGGTAGAGACCCAGTACTTC	CASSEASGVETQYF
.	.	TRBV9	TRBJ1-2	TGTGCCAGCAGCGTAGTCGACCAGGGGTACTATGGCTACACCTTC	CASSVVDQGYYGYTF
.	.	TRBV18	TRBJ2-5	TGTGCCAGCTCACCAAGGGCGCGGGAAGAGACCCAGTACTTC	CASSPRAREETQYF
.	TRBD1	TRBV6-1	TRBJ2-2	TGTGCCAGCAGTGTTCAGGGGGTCCCAGACCCCGGGGAGCTGTTTTTT	CASSVQGVPDPGELFF
.	.	TRBV6-5	TRBJ1-2	TGTGCCAGCAATACGGGGGGCGCAGAAGGCTACACCTTC	CASNTGGAEGYTF
.	TRBD1	TRBV28	TRBJ1-5	TGTGCCAGCAGTCCACTTCCCCACCTGACAGGGAATCAGCCCCAGCATTTT	CASSPLPHLTGNQPQHF
.	.	TRBV5-4	TRBJ1-1	TGTGCCAGCAGCTTTGAGAGCGGATACACTGAAGCTTTCTTT	CASSFESGYTEAFF
.	.	TRBV6-5	TRBJ2-2	TGTGCCACCTGGACGGCGGGGTTCACCGGGGAGCTGTTTTTT	CATWTAGFTGELFF
few	.	TRBV29-1	TRBJ2-1	TGCAGCGTACGGGACACCGGTTACAATGAGCAGTTCTTC	CSVRDTGYNEQFF